This TCR beta chain derives from a study of neoadjuvant anti-PD-1 for oral cavity cancer. The overall study: Around day 43, patients without progression received a fourth nivolumab dose before surgery.

Study results and caveats: PBMC Gini-index clonality exceeded responders' in non-responders post-nivolumab.

Patients had HPV-negative, locally advanced oral cavity squamous cell carcinoma. In regard to this clone: Its antigen is undetermined.

V was trimmed by 3 bases and J by 8 bases, leaving 6 bases between them. CDR3 size: 11 residues. Germline assignment: CDR1 SGHRS and CDR2 YFSETQ. Method: immunoSEQ multiplex PCR; TCRdb's copy keeps in-frame clones and lacks some. The sample lists some 15,000 clones, 55% to 75% occurring once. This chain links TRBV5-1 with TRBJ2-1; D gene uncertain. The sequence was collected from a person aged 35-79 years with oral cavity squamous cell carcinoma. The sample was PBMCs, taken before nivolumab (anti-PD-1) treatment. In DNA form, the CDR3 reads TGCGCCAGCAGCTCAACGGATGAGCAGTTCTTC. Its protein is CASSSTDEQFF.